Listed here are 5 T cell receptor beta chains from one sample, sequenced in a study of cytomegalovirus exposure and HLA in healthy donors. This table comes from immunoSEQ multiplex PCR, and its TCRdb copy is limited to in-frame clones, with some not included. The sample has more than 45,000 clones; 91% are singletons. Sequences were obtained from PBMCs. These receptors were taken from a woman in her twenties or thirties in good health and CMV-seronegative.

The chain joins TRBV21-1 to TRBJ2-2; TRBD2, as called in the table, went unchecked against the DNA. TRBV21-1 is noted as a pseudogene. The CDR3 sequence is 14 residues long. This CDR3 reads CATSSLLNTGELFF. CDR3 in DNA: TGTGCCACCTCGAGTCTCCTGAACACCGGGGAGCTGTTTTTT.

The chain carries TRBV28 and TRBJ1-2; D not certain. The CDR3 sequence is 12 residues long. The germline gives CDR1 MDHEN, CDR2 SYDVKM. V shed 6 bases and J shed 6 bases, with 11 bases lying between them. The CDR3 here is CASRYSSDGYTF. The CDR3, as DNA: TGTGCCAGCAGGTACTCCAGCGATGGCTACACCTTC.

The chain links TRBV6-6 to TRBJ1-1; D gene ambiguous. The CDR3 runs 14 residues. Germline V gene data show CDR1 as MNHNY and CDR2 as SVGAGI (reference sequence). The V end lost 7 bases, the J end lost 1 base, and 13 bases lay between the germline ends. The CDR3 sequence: CASNPRIPNTEAFF. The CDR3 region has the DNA TGTGCCAGCAACCCTAGGATTCCGAACACTGAAGCTTTCTTT.

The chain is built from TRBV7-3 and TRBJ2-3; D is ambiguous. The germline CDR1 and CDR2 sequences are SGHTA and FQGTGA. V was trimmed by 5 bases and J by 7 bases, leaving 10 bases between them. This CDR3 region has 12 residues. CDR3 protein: CASSDQTNTQYF. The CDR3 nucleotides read TGTGCCAGCAGCGACCAGACAAATACGCAGTATTTT.

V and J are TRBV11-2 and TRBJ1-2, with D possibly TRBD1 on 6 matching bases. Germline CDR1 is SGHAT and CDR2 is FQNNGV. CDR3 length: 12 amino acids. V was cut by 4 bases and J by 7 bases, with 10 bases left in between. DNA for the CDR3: TGTGCCAGCAGCTCGGGGGGCTCTGGCTACACCTTC. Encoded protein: CASSSGGSGYTF.